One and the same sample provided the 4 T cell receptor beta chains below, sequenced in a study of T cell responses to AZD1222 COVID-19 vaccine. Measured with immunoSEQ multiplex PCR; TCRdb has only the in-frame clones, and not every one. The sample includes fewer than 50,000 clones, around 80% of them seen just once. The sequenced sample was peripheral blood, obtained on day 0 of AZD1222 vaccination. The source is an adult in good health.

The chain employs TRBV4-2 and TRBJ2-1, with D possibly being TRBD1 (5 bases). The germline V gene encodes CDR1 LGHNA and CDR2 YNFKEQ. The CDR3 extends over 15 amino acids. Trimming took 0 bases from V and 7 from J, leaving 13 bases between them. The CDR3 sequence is CASSQEGAEVNEQFF. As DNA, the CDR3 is TGTGCCAGCAGCCAAGAAGGGGCGGAAGTAAATGAGCAGTTCTTC.

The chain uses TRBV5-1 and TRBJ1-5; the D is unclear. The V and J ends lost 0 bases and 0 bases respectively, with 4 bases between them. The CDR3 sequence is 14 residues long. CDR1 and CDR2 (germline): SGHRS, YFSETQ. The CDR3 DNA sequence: TGCGCCAGCAGCTTGGGCTCTAGCAATCAGCCCCAGCATTTT. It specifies CASSLGSSNQPQHF.

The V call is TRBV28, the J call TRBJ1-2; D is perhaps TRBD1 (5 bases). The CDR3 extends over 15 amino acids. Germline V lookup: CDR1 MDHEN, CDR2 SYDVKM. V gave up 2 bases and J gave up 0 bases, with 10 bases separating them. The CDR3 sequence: CASSLGRGPNYGYTF. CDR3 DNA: TGTGCCAGCAGTTTAGGTCGGGGCCCTAACTATGGCTACACCTTC.

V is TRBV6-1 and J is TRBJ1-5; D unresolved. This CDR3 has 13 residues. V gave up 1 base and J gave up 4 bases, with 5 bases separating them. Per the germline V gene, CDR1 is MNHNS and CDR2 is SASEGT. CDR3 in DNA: TGTGCCAGCAGTGAAGTAGGAAATCAGCCCCAGCATTTT. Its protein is CASSEVGNQPQHF.